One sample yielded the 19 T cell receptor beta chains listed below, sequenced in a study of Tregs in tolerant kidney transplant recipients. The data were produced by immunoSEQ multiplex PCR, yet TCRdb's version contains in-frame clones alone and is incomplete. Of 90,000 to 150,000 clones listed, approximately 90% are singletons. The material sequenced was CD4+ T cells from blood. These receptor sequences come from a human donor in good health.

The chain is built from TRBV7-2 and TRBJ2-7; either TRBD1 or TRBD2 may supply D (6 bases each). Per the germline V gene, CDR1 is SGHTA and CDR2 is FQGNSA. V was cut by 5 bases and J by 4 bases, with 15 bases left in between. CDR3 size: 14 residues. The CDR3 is CASSPTGAGYEQYF. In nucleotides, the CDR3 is TGTGCCAGCAGCCCAACGGGGGCGGGTTACGAGCAGTACTTC.

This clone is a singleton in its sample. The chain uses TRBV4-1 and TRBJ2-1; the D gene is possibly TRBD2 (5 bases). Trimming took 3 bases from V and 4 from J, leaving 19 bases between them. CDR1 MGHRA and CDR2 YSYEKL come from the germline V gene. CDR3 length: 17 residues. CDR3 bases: TGCGCCAGCAGCCATGACTATAGATCGGGGAGTTACAATGAGCAGTTCTTC. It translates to CASSHDYRSGSYNEQFF.

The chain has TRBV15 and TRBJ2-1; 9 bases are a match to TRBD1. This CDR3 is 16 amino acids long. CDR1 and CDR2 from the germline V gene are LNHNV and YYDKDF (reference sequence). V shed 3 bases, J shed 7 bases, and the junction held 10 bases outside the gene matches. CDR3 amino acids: CATSRGTGTSLNEQFF. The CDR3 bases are TGTGCCACCAGCAGGGGGACAGGGACCAGCCTAAATGAGCAGTTCTTC.

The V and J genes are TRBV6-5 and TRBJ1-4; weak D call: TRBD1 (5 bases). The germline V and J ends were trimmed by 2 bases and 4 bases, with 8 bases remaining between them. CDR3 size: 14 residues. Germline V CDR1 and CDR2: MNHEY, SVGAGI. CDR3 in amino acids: CASSYRGSNEKLFF. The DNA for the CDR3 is TGTGCCAGCAGTTACAGGGGTAGTAATGAAAAACTGTTTTTT.

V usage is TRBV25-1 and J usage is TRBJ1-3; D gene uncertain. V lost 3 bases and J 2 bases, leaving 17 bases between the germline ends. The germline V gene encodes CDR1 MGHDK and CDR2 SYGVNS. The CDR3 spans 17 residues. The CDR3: CASSDLVGGKAGNTIYF. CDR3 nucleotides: TGTGCCAGCAGTGATCTCGTGGGTGGAAAGGCTGGAAACACCATATATTTT. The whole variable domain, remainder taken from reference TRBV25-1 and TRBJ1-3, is EADIYQTPRYLVIGTGKKITLECSQTMGHDKMYWYQQDPGMELHLIHYSYGVNSTEKGDLSSESTVSRIRTEHFPLTLESARPSHTSQYLCASSDLVGGKAGNTIYFGEGSWLTVV.

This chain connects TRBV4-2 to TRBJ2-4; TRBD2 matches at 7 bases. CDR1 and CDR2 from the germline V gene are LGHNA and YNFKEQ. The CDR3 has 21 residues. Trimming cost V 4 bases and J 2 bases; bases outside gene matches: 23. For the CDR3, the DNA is TGTGCCAGCAGCCCCTCCGGTTCAAGGGCGGGAGCGGGATCGTCCAAAAACATTCAGTACTTC. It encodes CASSPSGSRAGAGSSKNIQYF.

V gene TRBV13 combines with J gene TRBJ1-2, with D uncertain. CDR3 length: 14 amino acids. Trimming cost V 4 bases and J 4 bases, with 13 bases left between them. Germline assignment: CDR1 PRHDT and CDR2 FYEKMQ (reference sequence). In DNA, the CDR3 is TGTGCCAGCAGCTCGGCCGGAGGTTCCTATGGCTACACCTTC. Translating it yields CASSSAGGSYGYTF.

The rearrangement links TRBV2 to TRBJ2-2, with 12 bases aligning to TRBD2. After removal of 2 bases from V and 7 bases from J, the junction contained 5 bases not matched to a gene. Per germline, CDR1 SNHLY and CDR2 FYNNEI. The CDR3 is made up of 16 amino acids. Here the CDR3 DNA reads TGTGCCAGCAGTGAAAGACTAGCGGGAGCGGGCGGGGAGCTGTTTTTT. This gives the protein CASSERLAGAGGELFF. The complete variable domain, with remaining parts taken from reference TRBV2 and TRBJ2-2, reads EPEVTQTPSHQVTQMGQEVILRCVPISNHLYFYWYRQILGQKVEFLVSFYNNEISEKSEIFDDQFSVERPDGSNFTLKIRSTKLEDSAMYFCASSERLAGAGGELFFGEGSRLTVL.

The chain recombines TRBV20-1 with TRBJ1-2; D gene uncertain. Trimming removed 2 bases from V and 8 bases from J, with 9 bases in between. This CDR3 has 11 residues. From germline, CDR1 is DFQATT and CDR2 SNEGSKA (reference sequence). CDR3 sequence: CSARRYWGYTF. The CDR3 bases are TGCAGTGCTAGACGGTATTGGGGCTACACCTTC.

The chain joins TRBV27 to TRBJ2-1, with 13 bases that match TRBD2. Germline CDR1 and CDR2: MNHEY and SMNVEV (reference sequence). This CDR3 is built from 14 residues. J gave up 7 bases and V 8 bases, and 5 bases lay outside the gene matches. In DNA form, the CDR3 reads TGTGCCAGCGGCCTACTAGCGGGGGGGAATGAGCAGTTCTTC. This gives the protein CASGLLAGGNEQFF.

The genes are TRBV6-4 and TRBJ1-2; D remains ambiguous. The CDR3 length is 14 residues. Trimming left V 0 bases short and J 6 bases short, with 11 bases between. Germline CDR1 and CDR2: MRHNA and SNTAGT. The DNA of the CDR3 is TGTGCCAGCAGTGACTCCCGGAGAGGGAATGGCTACACCTTC. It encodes CASSDSRRGNGYTF.

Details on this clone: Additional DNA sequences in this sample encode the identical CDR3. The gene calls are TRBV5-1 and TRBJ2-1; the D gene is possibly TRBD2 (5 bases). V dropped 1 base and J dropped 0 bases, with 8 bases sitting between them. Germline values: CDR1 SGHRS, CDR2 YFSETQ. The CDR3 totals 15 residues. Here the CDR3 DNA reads TGCGCCAGCAGCTTGTCGGGGTCCTCCTACAATGAGCAGTTCTTC. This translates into CASSLSGSSYNEQFF.

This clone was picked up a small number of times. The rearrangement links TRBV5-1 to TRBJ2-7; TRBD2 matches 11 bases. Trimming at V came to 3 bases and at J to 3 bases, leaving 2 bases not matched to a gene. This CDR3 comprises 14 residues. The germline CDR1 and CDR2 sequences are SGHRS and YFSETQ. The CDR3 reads CASSSGTSGYEQYF. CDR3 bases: TGCGCCAGCAGCTCCGGGACTAGCGGCTACGAGCAGTACTTC. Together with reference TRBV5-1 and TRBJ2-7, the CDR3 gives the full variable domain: KAGVTQTPRYLIKTRGQQVTLSCSPISGHRSVSWYQQTPGQGLQFLFEYFSETQRNKGNFPGRFSGRQFSNSRSEMNVSTLELGDSALYLCASSSGTSGYEQYFGPGTRLTVT.

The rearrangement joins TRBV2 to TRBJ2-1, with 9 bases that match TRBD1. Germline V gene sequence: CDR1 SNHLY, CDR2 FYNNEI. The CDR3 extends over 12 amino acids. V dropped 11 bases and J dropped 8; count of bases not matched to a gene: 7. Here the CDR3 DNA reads TGTGCCTCTCAACAGGGGGCTGATGAGCAGTTCTTC. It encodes CASQQGADEQFF.

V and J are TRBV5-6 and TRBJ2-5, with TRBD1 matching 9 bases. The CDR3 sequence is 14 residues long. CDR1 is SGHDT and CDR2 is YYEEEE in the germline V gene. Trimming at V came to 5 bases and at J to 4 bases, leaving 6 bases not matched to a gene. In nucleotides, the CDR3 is TGTGCCAGCAGTACACCGGGACAGGGAGAGACCCAGTACTTC. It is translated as CASSTPGQGETQYF.

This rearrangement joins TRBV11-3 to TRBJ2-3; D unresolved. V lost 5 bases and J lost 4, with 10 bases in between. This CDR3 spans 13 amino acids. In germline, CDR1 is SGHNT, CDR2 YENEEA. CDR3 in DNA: TGTGCCAGCAGCCGATCAGAGGCAGATACGCAGTATTTT. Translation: CASSRSEADTQYF. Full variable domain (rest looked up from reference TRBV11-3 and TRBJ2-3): EAGVVQSPRYKIIEKKQPVAFWCNPISGHNTLYWYLQNLGQGPELLIRYENEEAVDDSQLPKDRFSAERLKGVDSTLKIQPAELGDSAVYLCASSRSEADTQYFGPGTRLTVL.

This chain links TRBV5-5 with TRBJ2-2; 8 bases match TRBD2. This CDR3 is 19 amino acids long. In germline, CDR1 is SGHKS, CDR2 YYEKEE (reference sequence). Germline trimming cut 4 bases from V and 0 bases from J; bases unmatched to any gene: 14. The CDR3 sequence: CASSLYNVAGFTNTGELFF. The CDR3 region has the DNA TGTGCCAGCAGCCTATATAACGTAGCGGGATTCACGAACACCGGGGAGCTGTTTTTT. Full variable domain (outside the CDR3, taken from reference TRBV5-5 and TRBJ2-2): DAGVTQSPTHLIKTRGQQVTLRCSPISGHKSVSWYQQVLGQGPQFIFQYYEKEERGRGNFPDRFSARQFPNYSSELNVNALLLGDSALYLCASSLYNVAGFTNTGELFFGEGSRLTVL.

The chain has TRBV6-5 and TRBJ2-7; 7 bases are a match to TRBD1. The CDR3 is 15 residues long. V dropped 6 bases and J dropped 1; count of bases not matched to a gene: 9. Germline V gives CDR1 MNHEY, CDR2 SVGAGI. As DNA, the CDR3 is TGTGCCAGCAGCCTGGAAAACAGGGGTTCCTACGAGCAGTACTTC. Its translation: CASSLENRGSYEQYF.

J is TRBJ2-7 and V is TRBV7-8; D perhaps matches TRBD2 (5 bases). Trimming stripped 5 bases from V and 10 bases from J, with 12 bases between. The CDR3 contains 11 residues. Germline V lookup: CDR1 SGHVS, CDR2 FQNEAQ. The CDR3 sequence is CASSARDLQYF. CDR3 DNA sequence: TGTGCCAGCAGCGCCCGGGATCTTCAGTACTTC.